A selection of T cell receptor beta chains follows, all from one sample in a study of Ad26.COV2.S vaccination and SARS-CoV-2 variants. The method was immunoSEQ multiplex PCR; TCRdb's version includes in-frame clones alone and lacks a portion of them. The repertoire holds about 350,000 clones, 75% to 90% seen once, with roughly 10% in the top ten. Specimen: peripheral blood, collected in a trial of Ad26.COV2.S vaccine versus placebo. The receptors stem from a person between 18 and 59 years old who received the Ad26.COV2.S COVID-19 vaccine or a placebo. The CDR3 runs from the conserved cysteine through the conserved F or W. D genes are given only for firm matches.

TRBV6-5 | . | CAADRDLTIPYEQYF
TRBV28 | TRBD2 | CASSLVQLTGGDIQYF
TRBV18 | TRBD2 | CASSPPSGGASNEQFF
TRBV24-1 | . | CATSETSSSEKLFF
TRBV2 | . | CASSGLGVGVYNEQFF
TRBV28 | . | CASKSASYYNEQFF
TRBV28 | . | CASSFEGPAQHF
TRBV9 | TRBD2 | CASSAGTSEGLGAKNIQYF
TRBV21-1 | . | CASSKNKSTGGQGQLRGDNSPLHF
TRBV19 | . | CATQRGFSTDTQYF
TRBV6-1 | . | CASSDPGTGTGPQHF
TRBV7-2 | . | CASSYISYLTDTQYF
TRBV2 | . | CASSASNYGYTF
TRBV4-2 | TRBD1 | CASSLRQGPNTEAFF
TRBV5-6 | . | CASSLDEETQYF
TRBV4-1 | . | CASSQPGHRVDEQFF
TRBV28 | . | CASSGSTETNYEQYF
TRBV7-2 | TRBD1 | CASSLAGGRKLFF
TRBV7-9 | TRBD1 | CASSPGQGQETQYF
TRBV18 | . | CASSPQAGGWYF
TRBV7-9 | . | CASSPPPDMNTEAFF
TRBV7-9 | TRBD1 | CASSPQTGGANYGYTF
TRBV2 | . | CASSGTPGHLSYEQYF
TRBV24-1 | . | CATSNGRVGFDTQYF
TRBV4-3 | . | CASSQDWGRWGYTF
TRBV19 | . | CASTKGRVGTEAFF
TRBV7-2 | . | CASSTGTLRYEQYF
TRBV7-9 | . | CASSQSGSGSYNEQFF
TRBV21-1 | . | CASTEAGRQYSNQPQHF
TRBV28 | TRBD1 | CASSGGTGGLETQYF
TRBV28 | . | CASSFPGHIYNEQFF
TRBV28 | . | CASSAYGGNTGELFF
TRBV7-3 | . | CASSPRGGGEQYF
TRBV18 | . | CASSPRGGAGNTEAFF
TRBV19 | TRBD1 | CASSTGTGLLQETQYF
TRBV2 | TRBD1 | CASAYRGSGNTIYF
TRBV6-4 | . | CATPRGAVNEKLFF
TRBV28 | . | CASTNPPRGYTF
TRBV5-4 | TRBD2 | CASSLKIVRTSGSYNEQFF
TRBV7-2 | TRBD1 | CASSYTGVGNQPQHF
TRBV25-1 | . | CASSELSGDSGYGYTF
TRBV7-9 | . | CASSPSGGGNTIYF
TRBV4-3 | . | CASSQEGAGANVLTF
TRBV18 | . | CASTQANSPLHF
TRBV18 | TRBD2 | CASSPPLAGANTGELFF
TRBV4-2 | . | CASSQGPSTGELFF
TRBV5-1 | . | CASSADRPTDTQYF
TRBV21-1 | . | CASSKIRAGEQYF
TRBV7-9 | . | CASSPEGGAHGYTF
TRBV4-1 | . | CASSQDRTSRAQETQYF
TRBV11-1 | . | CASRGGSSETQYF
TRBV6-5 | TRBD1 | CASSTGEGITEAFF
TRBV30 | . | CAWSSGAARSSYNSPLHF
TRBV11-3 | . | CASSLGSTGNTIYF
TRBV28 | . | CASSSRYSYEQYF
TRBV7-9 | . | CASSDNSPLHF
TRBV5-1 | TRBD1 | CASSLRGQANSPLHF
TRBV2 | . | CASSGSIGKTSSPLHF